Below, 25 T cell receptor beta chains from the same sample are listed, as sequenced in a study of blood T cell repertoires in COVID-19. Sequencing used immunoSEQ multiplex PCR; TCRdb keeps in-frame clones, though not all of them. Here the sample spans hundreds of thousands of clones, roughly 86% being singletons. The sample taken for sequencing was peripheral blood. All receptors derive from a man in his late teens or twenties with active or convalescent COVID-19.

V is TRBV4-1 and J is TRBJ2-7; 8 bases line up with TRBD2. After removal of 4 bases from V and 5 bases from J, the junction contained 7 bases not matched to a gene. The CDR3 spans 14 residues. CDR1 and CDR2 (germline): MGHRA, YSYEKL. CDR3 amino acids: CASSPGTRSDEQYF. Written as DNA, the CDR3 is TGCGCCAGCAGCCCTGGGACTAGGAGCGACGAGCAGTACTTC.

V and J are TRBV9 and TRBJ1-1; TRBD1 aligns across 12 bases. Germline lookup yields CDR1 SGDLS and CDR2 YYNGEE. The CDR3 consists of 15 residues. J gave up 3 bases and V 3 bases, and 3 bases lay outside the gene matches. The chain's CDR3 is CASSGGQGADTEAFF. In DNA, the CDR3 is TGTGCCAGCAGCGGGGGACAGGGGGCGGACACTGAAGCTTTCTTT.

The chain is built from TRBV5-6 and TRBJ2-4, with TRBD1 matching 8 bases. This CDR3 region has 14 residues. J lost 7 bases, V lost 2 bases, and 5 bases had no gene match. From germline, CDR1 is SGHDT and CDR2 YYEEEE. CDR3 in DNA: TGTGCCAGCAGCTTCGGGACAGGCAAGAACATTCAGTACTTC. It encodes CASSFGTGKNIQYF.

The rearrangement uses TRBV19 and TRBJ1-5, with D possibly being TRBD1 (5 bases). Germline V lookup: CDR1 LNHDA, CDR2 SQIVND (reference sequence). V was cut by 3 bases and J by 0 bases, with 18 bases left in between. CDR3 size: 18 residues. The CDR3 DNA reads TGTGCCAGTAGTATCACTTGGTCGGCAGGGAATAGCAATCAGCCCCAGCATTTT. Its translation: CASSITWSAGNSNQPQHF. Full variable domain (rest looked up from reference TRBV19 and TRBJ1-5): DGGITQSPKYLFRKEGQNVTLSCEQNLNHDAMYWYRQDPGQGLRLIYYSQIVNDFQKGDIAEGYSVSREKKESFPLTVTSAQKNPTAFYLCASSITWSAGNSNQPQHFGDGTRLSIL.

CDR3 in amino acids: CASSFSQASPLHF. In DNA, the CDR3 is TGTGCCAGCAGCTTTTCACAGGCTTCACCCCTCCACTTT. This chain uses TRBV7-3 with TRBJ1-6, with D maybe TRBD1 (5 bases). This CDR3 is built from 13 residues. V dropped 3 bases and J dropped 9 bases, with 9 bases sitting between them. The germline CDR1 and CDR2 sequences are SGHTA and FQGTGA.

The V gene is TRBV29-1, the J gene TRBJ2-5; TRBD2 matches 9 bases. Germline CDR1 and CDR2: SQVTM and ANQGSEA. Trimming at V came to 4 bases and at J to 5 bases, leaving 8 bases not matched to a gene. The CDR3 length is 14 residues. The DNA for the CDR3 is TGCAGCGTTGTTGACAGCGGGGGGCGGGAGACCCAGTACTTC. This sequence encodes CSVVDSGGRETQYF.

The rearrangement links TRBV5-6 to TRBJ2-2, with TRBD2 matching over 7 bases. Germline CDR1 is SGHDT and CDR2 is YYEEEE. This CDR3 comprises 14 residues. The J segment lost 6 bases and the V segment lost 5 bases, leaving 7 bases of the junction unmatched. Written as DNA, the CDR3 is TGTGCCAGCAGTGGCACCGGGGGGTCCGGGGAGCTGTTTTTT. Translating it yields CASSGTGGSGELFF.

The chain joins TRBV15 to TRBJ2-1, with TRBD2 identical over 8 bases. V was pared by 0 bases and J by 1 base, with 2 bases of the junction left unmatched. This CDR3 comprises 16 residues. The V gene's germline CDR1 is LNHNV and CDR2 YYDKDF (reference sequence). CDR3 protein: CATSRDSGASYNEQFF. The DNA for the CDR3 is TGTGCCACCAGCAGAGATAGCGGGGCGTCCTACAATGAGCAGTTCTTC.

This chain links TRBV7-9 with TRBJ2-3, with 13 bases that match TRBD2. This CDR3 is built from 17 residues. The junction had 17 bases not matched to a gene; V was cut back by 5 bases and J by 12 bases. Germline V lookup: CDR1 SEHNR, CDR2 FQNEAQ (reference sequence). CDR3 residues: CASSPTRTGLAGEGQYF. Written as DNA, the CDR3 is TGTGCCAGCAGCCCTACCCGAACCGGACTAGCGGGGGAAGGCCAGTATTTT.

On this clone itself: One end of the junction varies from germline; a read error may be responsible. The chain links TRBV19 to TRBJ2-4; D is possibly TRBD2 (6 bases). The CDR3 contains 15 residues. Germline assignment: CDR1 LNHDA and CDR2 SQIVND (reference sequence). DNA of the CDR3: TGTGCCAGTAGCATAGAAGGGAGGCCGAAAAACATTCAGTACTTC. It codes for CASSIEGRPKNIQYF.

This chain uses TRBV9 with TRBJ2-5; 7 nucleotides agree with TRBD1. Germline lookup yields CDR1 SGDLS and CDR2 YYNGEE. This CDR3 comprises 14 residues. V lost 1 base and J lost 2; bases outside the gene matches: 2. In nucleotides, the CDR3 is TGTGCCAGCAGCGTACAACAGGGGCAAGAGACCCAGTACTTC. It codes for CASSVQQGQETQYF.

A single count supports this clone. This chain joins TRBV6-1 and TRBJ2-1; D possibly corresponds to TRBD1 (6 bases). Trimming took off 5 bases at V and 4 bases at J, with 9 bases between the two ends. Germline assignment: CDR1 MNHNS and CDR2 SASEGT. The CDR3 length is 13 residues. The CDR3 protein is CASSQQGYNEQFF. CDR3 nucleotide sequence: TGTGCCAGCAGTCAACAGGGTTACAATGAGCAGTTCTTC.

The chain joins TRBV5-1 to TRBJ2-3, with D unresolved. CDR3 length: 15 residues. Trimming shortened V by 7 bases and J by 0 bases, and 15 bases separated the two germline ends. Germline values: CDR1 SGHRS, CDR2 YFSETQ. Here the CDR3 DNA reads TGCGCCAGCTTCCCAGGAAGGCCCAGCACAGATACGCAGTATTTT. Translating gives CASFPGRPSTDTQYF.

The J gene is TRBJ1-1, the V gene TRBV7-9, with a tentative D call TRBD1 (5 bases). Germline V CDR1 and CDR2: SEHNR, FQNEAQ (reference sequence). This CDR3 contains 14 residues. V was shortened by 1 base and J by 2 bases, with 8 bases between the two germline ends. This CDR3 is CASSLEQGNTEAFF. The CDR3 DNA is TGTGCCAGCAGCTTAGAGCAGGGTAACACTGAAGCTTTCTTT. The full variable domain, rest sourced from reference TRBV7-9 and TRBJ1-1, is DTGVSQNPRHKITKRGQNVTFRCDPISEHNRLYWYRQTLGQGPEFLTYFQNEAQLEKSRLLSDRFSAERPKGSFSTLEIQRTEQGDSAMYLCASSLEQGNTEAFFGQGTRLTVV.

This chain uses TRBV11-2 with TRBJ2-7; 10 bases align to TRBD1. The V gene end was trimmed by 1 base and the J gene end by 3 bases; junction bases not matched to a gene: 3. The CDR3 totals 15 residues. The V gene's germline CDR1 is SGHAT and CDR2 FQNNGV. CDR3 region: CASSLGTGGGYEQYF. For the CDR3, the DNA is TGTGCCAGCAGCTTAGGGACAGGGGGAGGCTACGAGCAGTACTTC.

The chain uses TRBV9 and TRBJ2-7, with 11 bases identical to TRBD2. From germline, CDR1 is SGDLS and CDR2 YYNGEE. After removal of 4 bases from V and 3 bases from J, the junction contained 6 bases not matched to a gene. This CDR3 contains 15 residues. The CDR3 sequence: CASSPGTSGHYEQYF. The CDR3, as DNA: TGTGCCAGCAGCCCCGGGACTAGCGGACACTACGAGCAGTACTTC.

This clone has a single count. V gene TRBV12-3 or TRBV12-4 combines with J gene TRBJ2-7, with D uncertain. V lost 8 bases and J lost 1, with 12 bases in between. The CDR3 covers 13 residues. The CDR3 reads CASSPLRSYEQYF. In DNA form, the CDR3 reads TGTGCCAGCTCACCATTACGGTCCTACGAGCAGTACTTC.

This clone appeared once. V gene TRBV5-4 combines with J gene TRBJ2-2; 12 bases are a match to TRBD2. The CDR3 covers 18 residues. The V segment lost 1 base and the J segment 4 bases; nucleotides outside the gene matches: 8. Germline V gene sequence: CDR1 SGHNT, CDR2 YYREEE (reference sequence). The CDR3 DNA sequence: TGTGCCAGCAGCTTGCCCCAACTAGCGGGGGGCCTCACCGGGGAGCTGTTTTTT. Its translation is CASSLPQLAGGLTGELFF. The full variable domain, rest sourced from reference TRBV5-4 and TRBJ2-2, is ETGVTQSPTHLIKTRGQQVTLRCSSQSGHNTVSWYQQALGQGPQFIFQYYREEENGRGNFPPRFSGLQFPNYSSELNVNALELDDSALYLCASSLPQLAGGLTGELFFGEGSRLTVL.

The chain joins TRBV19 to TRBJ2-5; possibly TRBD1 for D (6 bases). CDR1 is LNHDA, CDR2 SQIVND, per germline (reference sequence). This CDR3 comprises 15 residues. Trimming took off 5 bases at V and 4 bases at J, with 17 bases between the two ends. Written as DNA, the CDR3 is TGTGCCAGTAGTTTCAGGCAGCTACAGGGAGAGACCCAGTACTTC. This encodes CASSFRQLQGETQYF. The variable domain in full, completed from reference TRBV19 and TRBJ2-5, reads DGGITQSPKYLFRKEGQNVTLSCEQNLNHDAMYWYRQDPGQGLRLIYYSQIVNDFQKGDIAEGYSVSREKKESFPLTVTSAQKNPTAFYLCASSFRQLQGETQYFGPGTRLLVL.

The rearrangement uses TRBV6-5 and TRBJ2-1; 9 bases are a match to TRBD2. CDR1 and CDR2 (germline): MNHEY, SVGAGI. The CDR3 sequence is 14 residues long. Trimming removed 9 bases from V and 4 bases from J; junction bases left unmatched: 7. The CDR3 region is CASITSGYYNEQFF. CDR3 in DNA: TGTGCCAGTATTACTAGCGGGTATTACAATGAGCAGTTCTTC.

The CDR3 DNA reads TGTGCCAGCAGCGAGCTAGCGGGGTACAATGAGCAGTTCTTC. Residues: CASSELAGYNEQFF. V is TRBV6-5 and J is TRBJ2-1; 9 bases map to TRBD2. The junction had 4 bases not matched to a gene; V was cut back by 6 bases and J by 4 bases. The CDR3 contains 14 residues. Germline CDR1 reads MNHEY; CDR2 reads SVGAGI.

The chain links TRBV7-9 to TRBJ1-5, with D possibly TRBD1 on 6 matching bases. V dropped 5 bases and J dropped 0 bases, with 17 bases sitting between them. This CDR3 region has 17 residues. The germline CDR1 and CDR2 sequences are SEHNR and FQNEAQ (reference sequence). The CDR3 loop is CASSLTGTQNSNQPQHF. CDR3 coding DNA: TGTGCCAGCAGCCTCACCGGGACACAAAATAGCAATCAGCCCCAGCATTTT.

The J gene is TRBJ2-7, the V gene TRBV9, with D possibly matching TRBD1 (6 bases). Per germline, CDR1 SGDLS and CDR2 YYNGEE. The CDR3 runs 15 residues. V lost 1 base, J lost 3 bases, and 14 bases lay in between. In DNA, the CDR3 is TGTGCCAGCAGCGTACGGGACACGTTAGGCTACGAGCAGTACTTC. The encoded protein is CASSVRDTLGYEQYF.

The chain combines TRBV5-6 with TRBJ1-4; TRBD1 matches at 8 bases. Germline V gives CDR1 SGHDT, CDR2 YYEEEE. The CDR3 is 16 residues long. Unmatched junction bases numbered 8, after V lost 4 bases and J lost 3 bases. CDR3 amino acids: CASSGMTGEANEKLFF. The DNA of the CDR3 is TGTGCCAGCAGCGGCATGACAGGGGAGGCTAATGAAAAACTGTTTTTT.

The chain employs TRBV5-5 and TRBJ1-5, with TRBD1 identical over 8 bases. Unmatched junction bases numbered 7, after V lost 4 bases and J lost 7 bases. This CDR3 spans 14 amino acids. Per the germline V gene, CDR1 is SGHKS and CDR2 is YYEKEE (reference sequence). The CDR3 nucleotides read TGTGCCAGCAGCGGTACAGGGGGTTCGCAGCCCCAGCATTTT. Encoded protein: CASSGTGGSQPQHF.